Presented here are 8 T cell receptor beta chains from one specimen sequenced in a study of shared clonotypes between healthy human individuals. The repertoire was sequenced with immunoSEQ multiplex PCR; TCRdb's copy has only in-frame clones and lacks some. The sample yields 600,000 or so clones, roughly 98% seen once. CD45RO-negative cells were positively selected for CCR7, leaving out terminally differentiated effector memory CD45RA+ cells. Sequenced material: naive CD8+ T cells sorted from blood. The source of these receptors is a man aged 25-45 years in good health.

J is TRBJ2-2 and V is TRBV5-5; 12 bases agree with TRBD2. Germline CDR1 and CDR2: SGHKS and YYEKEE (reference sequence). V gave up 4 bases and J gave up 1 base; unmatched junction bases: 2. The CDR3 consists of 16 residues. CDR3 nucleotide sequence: TGTGCCAGCAGCCGGACTAGCGGGGTGAACACCGGGGAGCTGTTTTTT. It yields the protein CASSRTSGVNTGELFF.

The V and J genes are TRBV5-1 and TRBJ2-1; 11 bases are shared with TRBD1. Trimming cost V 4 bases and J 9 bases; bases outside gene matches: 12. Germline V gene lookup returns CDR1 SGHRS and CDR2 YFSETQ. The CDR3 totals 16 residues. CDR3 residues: CASSPPRTGGGGEQFF. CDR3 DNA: TGCGCCAGCAGCCCTCCTCGGACAGGGGGCGGGGGTGAGCAGTTCTTC.

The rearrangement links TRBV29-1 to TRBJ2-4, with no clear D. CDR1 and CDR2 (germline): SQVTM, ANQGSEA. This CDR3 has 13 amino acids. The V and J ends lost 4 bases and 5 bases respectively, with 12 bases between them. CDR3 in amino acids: CSVVATTENIQYF. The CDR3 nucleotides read TGCAGCGTTGTGGCAACGACGGAAAACATTCAGTACTTC.

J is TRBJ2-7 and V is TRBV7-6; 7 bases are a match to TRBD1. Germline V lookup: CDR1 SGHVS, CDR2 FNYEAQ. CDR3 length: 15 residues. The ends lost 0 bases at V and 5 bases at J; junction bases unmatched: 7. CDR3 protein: CASSLAPDRAHEQYF. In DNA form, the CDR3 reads TGTGCCAGCAGCTTAGCCCCCGACAGGGCCCACGAGCAGTACTTC.

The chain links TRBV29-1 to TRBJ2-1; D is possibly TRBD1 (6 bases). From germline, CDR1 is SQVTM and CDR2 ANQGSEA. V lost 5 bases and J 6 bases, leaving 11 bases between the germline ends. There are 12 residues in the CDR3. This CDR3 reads CSVRDRLNEQFF. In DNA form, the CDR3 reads TGCAGCGTTCGTGACAGGCTCAATGAGCAGTTCTTC.

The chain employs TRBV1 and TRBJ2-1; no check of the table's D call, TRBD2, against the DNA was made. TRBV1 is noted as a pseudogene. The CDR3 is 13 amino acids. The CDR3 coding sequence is TGCACCAGCCCTCCCGGAATTGAGGATGAGCAGTTCTTC. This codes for CTSPPGIEDEQFF.

The CDR3 here is CASSPGTGTGGEQYF. As DNA, the CDR3 is TGCGCCAGCAGCCCAGGCACCGGGACAGGGGGCGAGCAGTACTTC. This chain uses TRBV4-1 with TRBJ2-7; 11 nucleotides line up with TRBD1. The germline gives CDR1 MGHRA, CDR2 YSYEKL. Trimming removed 4 bases from V and 6 bases from J; junction bases left unmatched: 8. This CDR3 is built from 15 residues.

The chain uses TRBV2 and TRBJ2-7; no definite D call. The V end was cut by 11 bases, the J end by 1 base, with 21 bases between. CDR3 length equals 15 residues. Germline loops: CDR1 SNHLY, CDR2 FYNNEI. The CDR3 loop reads CASAQLHGYSYEQYF. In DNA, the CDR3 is TGTGCCTCCGCCCAATTGCACGGTTATTCCTACGAGCAGTACTTC.